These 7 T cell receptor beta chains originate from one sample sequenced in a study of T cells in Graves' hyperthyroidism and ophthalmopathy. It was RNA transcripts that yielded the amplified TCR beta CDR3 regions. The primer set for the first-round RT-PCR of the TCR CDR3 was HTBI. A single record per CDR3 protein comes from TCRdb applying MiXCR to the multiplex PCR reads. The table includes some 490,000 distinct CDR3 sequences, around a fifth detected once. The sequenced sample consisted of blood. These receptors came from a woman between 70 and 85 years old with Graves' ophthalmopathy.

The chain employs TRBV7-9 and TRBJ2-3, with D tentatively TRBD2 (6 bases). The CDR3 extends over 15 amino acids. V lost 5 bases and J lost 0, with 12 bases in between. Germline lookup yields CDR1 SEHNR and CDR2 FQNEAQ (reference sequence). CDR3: CASSRDSPSTDTQYF. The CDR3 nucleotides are TGTGCCAGCAGCCGGGACTCGCCTAGCACAGATACGCAGTATTTT.

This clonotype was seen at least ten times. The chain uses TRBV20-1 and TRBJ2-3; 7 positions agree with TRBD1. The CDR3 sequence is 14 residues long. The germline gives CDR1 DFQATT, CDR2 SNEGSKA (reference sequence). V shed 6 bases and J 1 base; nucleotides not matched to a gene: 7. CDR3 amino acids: CSAPTGQRTDTQYF. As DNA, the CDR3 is TGCAGTGCCCCGACAGGGCAACGCACAGATACGCAGTATTTT.

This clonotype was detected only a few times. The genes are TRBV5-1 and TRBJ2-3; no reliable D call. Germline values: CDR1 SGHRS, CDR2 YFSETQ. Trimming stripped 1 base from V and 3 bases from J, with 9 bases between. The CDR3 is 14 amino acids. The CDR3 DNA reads TGCGCCAGCAGCTTGTGGCAAACAACAGATACGCAGTATTTT. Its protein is CASSLWQTTDTQYF.

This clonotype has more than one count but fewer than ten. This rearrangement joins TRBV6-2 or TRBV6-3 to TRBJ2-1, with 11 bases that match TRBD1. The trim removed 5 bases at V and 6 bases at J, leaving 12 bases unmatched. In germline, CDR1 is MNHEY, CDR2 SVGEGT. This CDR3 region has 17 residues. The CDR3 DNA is TGTGCCAGCAGTCCCCGGACAGGGGGCGCTTTACTCAATGAGCAGTTCTTC. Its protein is CASSPRTGGALLNEQFF.

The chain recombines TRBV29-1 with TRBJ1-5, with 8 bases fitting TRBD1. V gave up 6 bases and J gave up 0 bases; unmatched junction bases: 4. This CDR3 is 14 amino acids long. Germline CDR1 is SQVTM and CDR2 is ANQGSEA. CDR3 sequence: CSVTGEDSNQPQHF. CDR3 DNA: TGCAGCGTGACAGGGGAGGATAGCAATCAGCCCCAGCATTTT.

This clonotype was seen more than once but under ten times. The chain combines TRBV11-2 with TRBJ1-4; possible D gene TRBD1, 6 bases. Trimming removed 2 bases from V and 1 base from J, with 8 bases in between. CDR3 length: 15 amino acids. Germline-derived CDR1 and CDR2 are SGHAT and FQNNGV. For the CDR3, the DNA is TGTGCCAGCAGCTTAAGGGGGAGAACTAATGAAAAACTGTTTTTT. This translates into CASSLRGRTNEKLFF.

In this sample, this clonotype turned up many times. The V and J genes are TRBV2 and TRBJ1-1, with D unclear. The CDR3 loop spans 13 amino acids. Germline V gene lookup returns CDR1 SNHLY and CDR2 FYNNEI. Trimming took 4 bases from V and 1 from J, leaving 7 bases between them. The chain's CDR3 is CASSGAGNTEAFF. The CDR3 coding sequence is TGTGCCAGCAGTGGGGCTGGGAACACTGAAGCTTTCTTT. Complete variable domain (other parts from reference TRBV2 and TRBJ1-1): EPEVTQTPSHQVTQMGQEVILRCVPISNHLYFYWYRQILGQKVEFLVSFYNNEISEKSEIFDDQFSVERPDGSNFTLKIRSTKLEDSAMYFCASSGAGNTEAFFGQGTRLTVV.